This is a list of T cell receptor beta chains from one sample in a study of T cells in localized non-small cell lung cancer. Sequencing was performed with immunoSEQ multiplex PCR; in TCRdb, only in-frame clones are kept and a portion is missing. This repertoire shows fewer than 45,000 clones, roughly 86% found once; its top ten account for roughly 2.6%. Here the sequenced sample was peripheral blood, taken before any cancer treatment. The receptors originated from a female donor of 60 years or more with stage I squamous cell lung carcinoma. CDR3s include the opening cysteine and the closing phenylalanine or tryptophan.

v_call cdr3_aa
TRBV6-1 CATRKARGTQPQHF
TRBV7-9 CASSHYGGRETQYF
TRBV18 CASSPGQDYEQYF
TRBV11-3 CASSLDSWEGHTGELFF
TRBV27 CASRRTPYEQYF
TRBV9 CASSSAPLSSYEQYF
TRBV18 CASSVLTGTGTNEQFF
TRBV6-5 CATRTGWAYNEQFF
TRBV6-5 CASSSSGGYGYTF
TRBV7-9 CASSPTGYVGNQPQHF
TRBV5-1 CASSLSTVTNTEAFF
TRBV6-5 CASSYVGTGPYGYTF
TRBV11-2 CASSLGSFGAFF
TRBV6-1 CASRKDSYEQYF
TRBV9 CASSPGHRNSGANVLTF
TRBV6-5 CASRETATNEKLFF
TRBV25-1 CASSEGRREGTDTQYF
TRBV19 CASHSPGQGASNQPQHF
TRBV4-3 CASSQIAGIEQFF
TRBV10-3 CAIKGQGTNEKLFF
TRBV2 CASSKTGGRETQYF
TRBV19 CASSIGLAGDYEQYF
TRBV5-1 CASTIQGNYGYTF
TRBV5-1 CASSLLQGRGEQFF
TRBV19 CASSIDRTSLSTDTQYF
TRBV6-5 CASSWGQGRMGGYTF
TRBV6-5 CASRPGTGIYEQYF
TRBV4-1 CASSQARVSTDTQYF
TRBV7-2 CASILTSGKAETQYF
TRBV30 CAWSVKGSQPQHF
TRBV6-5 CASSYRWGSNQPQHF
TRBV6-1 CASSDRLAGVDTQYF
TRBV15 CATSSALAGVSDTQYF
TRBV19 CASSIEVRRGLAMDEQFF
TRBV15 CATSSRGGDGYTF
TRBV19 CASSIEWDKYSNQPQHF
TRBV6-4 CASHLENDEQFF
TRBV11-3 CASSYRVTDTQYF
TRBV7-2 CASSPPHRTGELFF
TRBV7-9 CASSPGGQDQPQHF